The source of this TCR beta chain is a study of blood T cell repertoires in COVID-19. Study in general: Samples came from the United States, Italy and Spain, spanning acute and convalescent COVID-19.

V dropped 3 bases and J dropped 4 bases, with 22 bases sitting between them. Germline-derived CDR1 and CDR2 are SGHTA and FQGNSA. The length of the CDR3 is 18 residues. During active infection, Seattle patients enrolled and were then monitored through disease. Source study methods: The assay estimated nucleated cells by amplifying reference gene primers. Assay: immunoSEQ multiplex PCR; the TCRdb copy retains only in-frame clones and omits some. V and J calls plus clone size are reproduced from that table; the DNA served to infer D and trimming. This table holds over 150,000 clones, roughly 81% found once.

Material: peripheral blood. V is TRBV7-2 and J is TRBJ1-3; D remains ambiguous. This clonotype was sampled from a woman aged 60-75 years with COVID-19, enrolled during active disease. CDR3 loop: CASSFPTSHGYSGNTIYF. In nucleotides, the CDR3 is TGTGCCAGCAGCTTCCCAACGTCGCACGGTTATTCCGGAAACACCATATATTTT.